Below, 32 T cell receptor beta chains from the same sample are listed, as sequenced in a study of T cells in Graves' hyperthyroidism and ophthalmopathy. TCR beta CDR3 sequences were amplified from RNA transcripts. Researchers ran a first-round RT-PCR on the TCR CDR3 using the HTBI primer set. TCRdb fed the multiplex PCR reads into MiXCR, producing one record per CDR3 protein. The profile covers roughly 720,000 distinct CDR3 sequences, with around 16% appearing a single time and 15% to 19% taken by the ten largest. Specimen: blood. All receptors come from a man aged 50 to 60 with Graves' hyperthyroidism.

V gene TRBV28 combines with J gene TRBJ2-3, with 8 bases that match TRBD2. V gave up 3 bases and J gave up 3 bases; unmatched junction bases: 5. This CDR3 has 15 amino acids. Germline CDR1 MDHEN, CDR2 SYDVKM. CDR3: CASSFAREGTDTQYF. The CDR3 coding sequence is TGTGCCAGCAGTTTTGCTCGGGAGGGTACAGATACGCAGTATTTT.

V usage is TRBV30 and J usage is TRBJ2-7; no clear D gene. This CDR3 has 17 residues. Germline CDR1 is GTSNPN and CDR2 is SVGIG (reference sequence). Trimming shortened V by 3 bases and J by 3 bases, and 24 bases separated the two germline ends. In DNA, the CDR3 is TGTGCCTGGAGCAAGCAGGTTTTGACGCTGCATGTCTACGAGCAGTACTTC. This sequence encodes CAWSKQVLTLHVYEQYF.

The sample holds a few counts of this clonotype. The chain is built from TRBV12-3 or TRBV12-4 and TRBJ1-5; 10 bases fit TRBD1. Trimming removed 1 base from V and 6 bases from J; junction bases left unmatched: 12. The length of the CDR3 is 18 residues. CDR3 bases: TGTGCCAGCAGTTTAGATCGGGTCTCCGGGACAGGGGTTCAGCCCCAGCATTTT. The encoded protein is CASSLDRVSGTGVQPQHF.

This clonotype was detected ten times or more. CDR3 DNA: TGTGCCAGCAGAAAGCTCGGCGGGGGAGGTCCCTACGAGCAGTACTTC. Translating it yields CASRKLGGGGPYEQYF. V is TRBV11-1 and J is TRBJ2-7, with 7 bases fitting TRBD2. V gave up 6 bases and J gave up 2 bases; unmatched junction bases: 13. The CDR3 runs 16 residues. Looked up from germline, CDR1 is SGHAT and CDR2 is FQDESV (reference sequence).

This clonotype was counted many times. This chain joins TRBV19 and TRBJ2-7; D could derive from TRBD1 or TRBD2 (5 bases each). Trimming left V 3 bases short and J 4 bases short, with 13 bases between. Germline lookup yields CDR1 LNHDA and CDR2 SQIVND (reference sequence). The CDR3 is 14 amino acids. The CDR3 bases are TGTGCCAGTAGTATTGGAAGGGGAGCGTACGAGCAGTACTTC. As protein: CASSIGRGAYEQYF.

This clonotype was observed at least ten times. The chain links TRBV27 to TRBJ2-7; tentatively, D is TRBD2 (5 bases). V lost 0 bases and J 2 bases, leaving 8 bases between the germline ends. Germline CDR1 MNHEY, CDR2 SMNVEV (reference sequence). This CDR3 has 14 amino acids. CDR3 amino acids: CASSLSDWAYEQYF. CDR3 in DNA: TGTGCCAGCAGTTTATCGGACTGGGCCTACGAGCAGTACTTC.

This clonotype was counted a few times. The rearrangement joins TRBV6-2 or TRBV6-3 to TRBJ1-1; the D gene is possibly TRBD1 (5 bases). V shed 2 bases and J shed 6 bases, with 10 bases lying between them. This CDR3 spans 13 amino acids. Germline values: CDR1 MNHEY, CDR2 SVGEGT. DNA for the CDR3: TGTGCCAGCAGTTACGTCACAGGAGCTGAAGCTTTCTTT. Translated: CASSYVTGAEAFF.

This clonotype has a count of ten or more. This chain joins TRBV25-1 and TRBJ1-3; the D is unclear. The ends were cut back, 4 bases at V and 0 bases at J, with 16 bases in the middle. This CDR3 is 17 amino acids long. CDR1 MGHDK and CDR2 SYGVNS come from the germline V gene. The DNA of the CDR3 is TGTGCCAGCAGTGGGCCTTGGGGAACAAGCTCTGGAAACACCATATATTTT. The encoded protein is CASSGPWGTSSGNTIYF.

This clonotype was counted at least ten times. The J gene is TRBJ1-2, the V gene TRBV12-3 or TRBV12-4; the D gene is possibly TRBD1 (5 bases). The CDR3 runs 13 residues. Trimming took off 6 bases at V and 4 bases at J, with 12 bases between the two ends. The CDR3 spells CASSPGLSYGYTF. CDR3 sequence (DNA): TGTGCCAGCAGCCCGGGACTGAGCTATGGCTACACCTTC.

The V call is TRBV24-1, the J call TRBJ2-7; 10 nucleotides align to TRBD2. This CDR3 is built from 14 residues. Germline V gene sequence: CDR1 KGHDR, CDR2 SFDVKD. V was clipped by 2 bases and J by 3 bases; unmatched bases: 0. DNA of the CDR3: TGTGCCACCAGTGATTCTAGCGGGAGCTACGAGCAGTACTTC. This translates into CATSDSSGSYEQYF.

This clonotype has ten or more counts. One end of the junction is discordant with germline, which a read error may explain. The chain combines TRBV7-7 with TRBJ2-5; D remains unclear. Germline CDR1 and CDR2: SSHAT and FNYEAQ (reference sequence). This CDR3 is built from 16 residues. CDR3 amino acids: CASSLGNRIGRETQYF. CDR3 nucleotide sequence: TGTGCTAGCAGCTTAGGTAATCGGATAGGAAGGGAGACCCAGTACTTC.

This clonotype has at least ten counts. The CDR3 DNA reads TGTGCCAGCAGCTTAGGGGACTATCGGCAGTTCTTC. Encoded protein: CASSLGDYRQFF. The chain couples TRBV11-2 to TRBJ2-1, with 7 bases fitting TRBD2. This CDR3 is 12 amino acids long. The V segment lost 1 base and the J segment 12 bases; nucleotides outside the gene matches: 3. In germline, CDR1 is SGHAT, CDR2 FQNNGV.

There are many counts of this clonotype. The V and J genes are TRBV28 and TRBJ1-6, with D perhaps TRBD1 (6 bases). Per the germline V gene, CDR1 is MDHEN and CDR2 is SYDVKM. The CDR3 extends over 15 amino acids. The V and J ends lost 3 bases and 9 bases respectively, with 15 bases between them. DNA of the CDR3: TGTGCCAGCAGTTTCGCCAGGGGTGTGAGTTCACCCCTCCACTTT. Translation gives CASSFARGVSSPLHF.

CDR3 loop: CASSLRDYYGYTF. The CDR3 DNA reads TGTGCCAGCAGTTTAAGGGATTACTATGGCTACACCTTC. The rearrangement joins TRBV28 to TRBJ1-2, with no clear D. CDR1 is MDHEN, CDR2 SYDVKM, per germline. Trimming left V 2 bases short and J 3 bases short, with 7 bases between. The CDR3 runs 13 residues.

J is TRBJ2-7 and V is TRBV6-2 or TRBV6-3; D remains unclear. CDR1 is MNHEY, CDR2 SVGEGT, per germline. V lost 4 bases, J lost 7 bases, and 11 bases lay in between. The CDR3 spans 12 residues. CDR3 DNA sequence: TGTGCCAGCAGTTCGCTGTTGGAGGAGCAGTACTTC. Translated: CASSSLLEEQYF.

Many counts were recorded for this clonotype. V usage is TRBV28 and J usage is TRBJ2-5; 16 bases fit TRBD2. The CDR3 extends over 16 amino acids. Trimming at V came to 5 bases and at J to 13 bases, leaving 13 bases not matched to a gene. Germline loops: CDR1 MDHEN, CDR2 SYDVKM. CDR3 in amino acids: CASSPQGWGLAGGAYF. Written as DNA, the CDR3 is TGTGCCAGCAGTCCACAAGGTTGGGGACTAGCGGGGGGGGCGTACTTC.

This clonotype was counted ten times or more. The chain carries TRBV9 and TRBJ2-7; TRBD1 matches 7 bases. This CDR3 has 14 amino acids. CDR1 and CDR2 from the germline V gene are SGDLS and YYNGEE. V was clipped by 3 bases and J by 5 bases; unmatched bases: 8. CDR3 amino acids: CASSADPGGDEQYF. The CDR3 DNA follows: TGTGCCAGCAGCGCAGACCCAGGGGGTGACGAGCAGTACTTC.

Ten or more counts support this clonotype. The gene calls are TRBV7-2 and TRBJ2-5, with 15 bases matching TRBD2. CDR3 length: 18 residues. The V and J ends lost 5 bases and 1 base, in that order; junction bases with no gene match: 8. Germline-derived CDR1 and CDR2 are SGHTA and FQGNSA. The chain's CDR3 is CASSKGLAGGWGQETQYF. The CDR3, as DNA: TGTGCCAGCAGCAAAGGACTAGCGGGAGGGTGGGGCCAAGAGACCCAGTACTTC. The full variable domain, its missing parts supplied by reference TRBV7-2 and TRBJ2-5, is GAGVSQSPSNKVTEKGKDVELRCDPISGHTALYWYRQSLGQGLEFLIYFQGNSAPDKSGLPSDRFSAERTGGSVSTLTIQRTQQEDSAVYLCASSKGLAGGWGQETQYFGPGTRLLVL.

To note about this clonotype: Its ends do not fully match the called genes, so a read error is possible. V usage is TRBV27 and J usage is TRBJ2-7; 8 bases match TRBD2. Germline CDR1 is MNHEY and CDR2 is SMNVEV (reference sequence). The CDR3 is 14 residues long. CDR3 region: CATSAGGGEYEQYF. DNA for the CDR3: TGTGCCACCAGTGCGGGGGGAGGGGAGTACGAGCAGTACTTC.

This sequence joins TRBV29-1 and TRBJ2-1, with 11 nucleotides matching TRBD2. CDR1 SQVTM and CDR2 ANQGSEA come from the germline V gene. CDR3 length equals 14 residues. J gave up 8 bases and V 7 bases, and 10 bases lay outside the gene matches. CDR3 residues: CSALAGAGGDEQFF. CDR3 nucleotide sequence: TGCAGCGCACTAGCGGGAGCAGGAGGTGATGAGCAGTTCTTC.

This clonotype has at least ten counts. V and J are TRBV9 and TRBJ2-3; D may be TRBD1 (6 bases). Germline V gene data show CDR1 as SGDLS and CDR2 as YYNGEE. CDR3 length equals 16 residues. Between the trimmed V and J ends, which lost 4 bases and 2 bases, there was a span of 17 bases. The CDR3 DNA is TGTGCCAGCAGCCCAGCCCTACAGGGATCCACAGATACGCAGTATTTT. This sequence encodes CASSPALQGSTDTQYF.

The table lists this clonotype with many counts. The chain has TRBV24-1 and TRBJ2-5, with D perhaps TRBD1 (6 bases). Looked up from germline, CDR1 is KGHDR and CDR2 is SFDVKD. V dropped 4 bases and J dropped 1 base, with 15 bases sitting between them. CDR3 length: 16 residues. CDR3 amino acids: CATSDQMDSVQETQYF. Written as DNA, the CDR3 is TGTGCCACCAGTGACCAGATGGACAGCGTCCAAGAGACCCAGTACTTC.

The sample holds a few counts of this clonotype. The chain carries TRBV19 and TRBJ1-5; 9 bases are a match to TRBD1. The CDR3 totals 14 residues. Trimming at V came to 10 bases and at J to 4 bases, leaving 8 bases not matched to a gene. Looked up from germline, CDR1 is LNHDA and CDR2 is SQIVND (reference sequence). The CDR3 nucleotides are TGTGCCACCTGGGCCGGGACAGGGAATCAGCCCCAGCATTTT. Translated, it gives CATWAGTGNQPQHF.

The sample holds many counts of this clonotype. The CDR3 DNA follows: TGTGCCAGCATGGGGACTAGCGGGATAAATACGCAGTATTTT. This codes for CASMGTSGINTQYF. The chain combines TRBV6-1 with TRBJ2-3, with TRBD2 matching over 13 bases. This CDR3 has 14 amino acids. The germline gives CDR1 MNHNS, CDR2 SASEGT. J lost 7 bases, V lost 7 bases, and 5 bases had no gene match.

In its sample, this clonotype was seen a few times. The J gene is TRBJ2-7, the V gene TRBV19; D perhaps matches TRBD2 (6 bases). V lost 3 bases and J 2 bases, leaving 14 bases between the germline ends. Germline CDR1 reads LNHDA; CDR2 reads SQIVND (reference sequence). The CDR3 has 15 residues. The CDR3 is CASSIRAGRTYEQYF. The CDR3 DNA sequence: TGTGCCAGTAGTATTAGAGCAGGGAGGACCTACGAGCAGTACTTC. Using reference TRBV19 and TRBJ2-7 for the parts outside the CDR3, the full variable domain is DGGITQSPKYLFRKEGQNVTLSCEQNLNHDAMYWYRQDPGQGLRLIYYSQIVNDFQKGDIAEGYSVSREKKESFPLTVTSAQKNPTAFYLCASSIRAGRTYEQYFGPGTRLTVT.

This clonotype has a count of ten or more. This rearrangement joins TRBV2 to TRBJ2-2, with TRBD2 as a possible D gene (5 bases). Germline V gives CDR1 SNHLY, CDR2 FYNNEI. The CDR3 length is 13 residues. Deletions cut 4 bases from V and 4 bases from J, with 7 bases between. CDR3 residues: CASSGEGTGELFF. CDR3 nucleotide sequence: TGTGCCAGCAGTGGAGAGGGCACCGGGGAGCTGTTTTTT.

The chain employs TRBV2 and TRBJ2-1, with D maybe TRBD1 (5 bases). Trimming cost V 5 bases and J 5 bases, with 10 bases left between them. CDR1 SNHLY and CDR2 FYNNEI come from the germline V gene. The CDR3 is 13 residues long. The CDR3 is CASSQRQNNEQFF. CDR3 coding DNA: TGTGCCAGCAGTCAGAGACAGAACAATGAGCAGTTCTTC.

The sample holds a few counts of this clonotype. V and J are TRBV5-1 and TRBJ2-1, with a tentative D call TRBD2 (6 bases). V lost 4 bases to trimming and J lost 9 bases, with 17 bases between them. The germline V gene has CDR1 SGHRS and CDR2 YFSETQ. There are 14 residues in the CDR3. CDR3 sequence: CASSPRTKEGEQFF. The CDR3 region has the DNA TGCGCCAGCAGCCCGAGGACTAAGGAAGGTGAGCAGTTCTTC.

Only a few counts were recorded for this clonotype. This CDR3 is CASSYSDWTGINYGYTF. CDR3 nucleotides: TGTGCCAGCAGTTACTCGGATTGGACAGGAATAAACTATGGCTACACCTTC. This chain links TRBV6-5 with TRBJ1-2; 7 positions agree with TRBD1. The CDR3 extends over 17 amino acids. CDR1 MNHEY and CDR2 SVGAGI come from the germline V gene. V gave up 0 bases and J gave up 2 bases; unmatched junction bases: 9.

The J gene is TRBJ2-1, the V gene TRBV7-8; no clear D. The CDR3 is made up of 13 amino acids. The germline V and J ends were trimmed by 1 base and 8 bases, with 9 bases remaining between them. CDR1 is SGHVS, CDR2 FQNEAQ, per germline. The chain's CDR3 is CASSLGIIDEQFF. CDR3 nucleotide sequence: TGTGCCAGCAGCTTAGGGATTATCGATGAGCAGTTCTTC.

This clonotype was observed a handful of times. CDR3: CASSYGGGQNIQYF. Here the CDR3 DNA reads TGTGCCAGCAGTTACGGAGGAGGCCAAAACATTCAGTACTTC. The chain links TRBV6-2 or TRBV6-3 to TRBJ2-4; D might be TRBD2 (5 bases). CDR1 and CDR2 (germline): MNHEY, SVGEGT. The germline V and J ends were trimmed by 2 bases and 5 bases, with 10 bases remaining between them. CDR3 length equals 14 residues.

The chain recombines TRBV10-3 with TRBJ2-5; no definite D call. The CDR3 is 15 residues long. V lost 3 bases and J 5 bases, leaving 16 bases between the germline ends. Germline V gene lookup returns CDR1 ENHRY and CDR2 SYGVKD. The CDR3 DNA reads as TGTGCCATCAGTGAACCCCGGGCGGTAGTTGAGACCCAGTACTTC. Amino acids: CAISEPRAVVETQYF.